This record concerns one T cell receptor beta chain sequence. Via MiXCR, TCRdb re-called the RT-PCR reads, giving one row per CDR3 protein. The profile shows over 650,000 distinct CDR3 sequences, approximately 17% of them singletons. This specimen belongs to a study of response to subunit inactivated influenza vaccine. V gave up 4 bases and J gave up 8 bases, with 6 bases separating them. The germline V gene has CDR1 MDHEN and CDR2 SYDVKM. CDR3 length: 11 residues. Sequences were derived from PBMCs from blood, sampled less than 6 days after vaccination. The receptor comes from a man in his fifties who received an inactivated influenza vaccine. J is TRBJ2-1 and V is TRBV28; no reliable D call. CDR3: CASSSTDEQFF. CDR3 nucleotide sequence: TGTGCCAGCAGTTCTACAGATGAGCAGTTCTTC.